The 21 T cell receptor beta chains listed next were all sequenced from one sample in a study of Graves' ophthalmopathy and Graves' hyperthyroidism. Amplification of TCR beta CDR3 regions used RNA transcripts. A first-round RT-PCR used HTBI primers, followed by a second-round multiplex PCR. TCRdb ran MiXCR on the multiplex PCR reads and lists one entry per CDR3 protein. The sample contains hundreds of thousands of distinct CDR3 sequences, around a fifth of which appear only once. The sequenced sample consisted of peripheral blood. All receptors derive from a woman aged 18-29 years with stable Graves' hyperthyroidism. Some clones in this sample may be carry-over from other donors' samples.

This clonotype was recorded many times. The rearrangement uses TRBV2 and TRBJ1-1; D not resolved. Trimming removed 10 bases at V and 1 base at J, with 13 bases between. Germline CDR1 reads SNHLY; CDR2 reads FYNNEI. The CDR3 is made up of 13 amino acids. The DNA for the CDR3 is TGTGCCACCAAAACAGTACCGAACACTGAAGCTTTCTTT. Residues: CATKTVPNTEAFF.

This clonotype was seen repeatedly, ten times or more. The chain has TRBV6-1 and TRBJ1-6; D ambiguous. There are 15 residues in the CDR3. Trimming stripped 6 bases from V and 7 bases from J, with 16 bases between. CDR1 is MNHNS and CDR2 is SASEGT in the germline V gene. The CDR3 region is CASSPRLGGNSPLHF. The CDR3 DNA reads TGTGCCAGCAGCCCCCGGCTGGGCGGGAATTCACCCCTCCACTTT.

This clonotype was observed once. A much larger clone lies one base from this, so it may be a read error. This chain connects TRBV20-1 to TRBJ2-4; D call uncertain. Germline CDR1 reads DFQATT; CDR2 reads SNEGSKA (reference sequence). The CDR3 has 15 amino acids. CDR3 region: CSVSGGVIAKNMQYF. DNA of the CDR3: TGCAGTGTCAGTGGTGGGGTGATAGCCAAAAACATGCAGTACTTC.

In this sample, this clonotype turned up many times. The chain is built from TRBV6-1 and TRBJ2-7; D possibly corresponds to TRBD2 (5 bases). The CDR3 is 9 residues long. Looked up from germline, CDR1 is MNHNS and CDR2 is SASEGT. Trimming removed 11 bases at V and 6 bases at J, with 8 bases between. CDR3 DNA: TGTGCCGGCGGGTTCGAGCAGTACTTC. This translates into CAGGFEQYF.

This clonotype was seen many times. The J gene is TRBJ2-2, the V gene TRBV28; no clear D gene. The V end was cut by 8 bases, the J end by 4 bases, with 11 bases between. The germline gives CDR1 MDHEN, CDR2 SYDVKM. This CDR3 is built from 13 residues. The CDR3 coding sequence is TGTGCCAGCCAGTTCAGGATCACCGGGGAGCTGTTTTTT. Its protein is CASQFRITGELFF.

The rearrangement links TRBV6-1 to TRBJ1-1; D not certain. Trimming cost V 6 bases and J 1 base, with 9 bases left between them. Germline-derived CDR1 and CDR2 are MNHNS and SASEGT. This CDR3 has 13 residues. The CDR3 sequence is CASRRRRNTEAFF. The CDR3 region has the DNA TGTGCCAGCAGACGCAGACGGAACACTGAAGCTTTCTTT.

The chain employs TRBV6-5 and TRBJ2-2, with D possibly TRBD1 on 5 matching bases. CDR3 length equals 15 residues. Germline CDR1 MNHEY, CDR2 SVGAGI. V lost 2 bases and J lost 4, with 11 bases in between. The DNA of the CDR3 is TGTGCCAGCAGTTACGGGGCAGATATCACCGGGGAGCTGTTTTTT. This codes for CASSYGADITGELFF.

The rearrangement uses TRBV12-3 or TRBV12-4 and TRBJ1-1; D is perhaps TRBD1 (5 bases). This CDR3 region has 17 residues. The V and J ends lost 7 bases and 3 bases respectively, with 24 bases between them. Here the CDR3 reads CASTQRGGSRRDTEAFF. CDR3 nucleotides: TGTGCCAGCACCCAACGGGGGGGTTCTAGGCGGGACACTGAAGCTTTCTTT.

This clonotype was counted at least ten times. The chain uses TRBV6-5 and TRBJ1-5; 11 nucleotides line up with TRBD1. Germline V gives CDR1 MNHEY, CDR2 SVGAGI. V trimming: 7 bases; J trimming: 3 bases; junction bases outside the gene matches: 8. The CDR3 runs 16 residues. The DNA of the CDR3 is TGTGCCAGCACTTCCCGGACAGGGGGCAACAATCAGCCCCAGCATTTT. Amino acids: CASTSRTGGNNQPQHF.

The rearrangement uses TRBV5-1 and TRBJ2-7, with 10 bases identical to TRBD2. J gave up 6 bases and V 2 bases, and 8 bases lay outside the gene matches. The CDR3 is 15 amino acids. The V gene's germline CDR1 is SGHRS and CDR2 YFSETQ. CDR3 protein: CASSLTASGGGEQYF. CDR3 sequence (DNA): TGCGCCAGCAGCTTAACGGCTAGCGGGGGTGGCGAGCAGTACTTC.

This clonotype was observed a few times. V is TRBV6-2 or TRBV6-3 and J is TRBJ2-4, with D uncertain. The CDR3 sequence is 16 residues long. V dropped 2 bases and J dropped 12 bases, with 23 bases sitting between them. Germline CDR1 is MNHEY and CDR2 is SVGEGT. The CDR3 DNA reads TGTGCCAGCAGTTACGCCCGAATCAGCAGCGAACTCACTCAGTACTTC. Its translation is CASSYARISSELTQYF.

The sample holds many counts of this clonotype. The chain joins TRBV15 to TRBJ2-7; D not certain. Trimming took 0 bases from V and 5 from J, leaving 8 bases between them. The germline V gene encodes CDR1 LNHNV and CDR2 YYDKDF (reference sequence). The CDR3 runs to 13 residues. The CDR3 bases are TGTGCCACCAGCAGAGATAGGTTTAACGAGCAGTACTTC. This translates into CATSRDRFNEQYF.

This clonotype was found many times. The J gene is TRBJ2-7, the V gene TRBV9, with D tentatively TRBD1 (6 bases). Germline assignment: CDR1 SGDLS and CDR2 YYNGEE. CDR3 length equals 14 residues. Trimming took 4 bases from V and 2 from J, leaving 13 bases between them. The CDR3 protein is CASSPYRDPYEQYF. CDR3 coding DNA: TGTGCCAGCAGCCCATACAGGGACCCCTACGAGCAGTACTTC.

In this sample, this clonotype turned up many times. The chain couples TRBV6-5 to TRBJ1-1, with TRBD1 matching 7 bases. Looked up from germline, CDR1 is MNHEY and CDR2 is SVGAGI. V gave up 4 bases and J gave up 4 bases; unmatched junction bases: 9. The CDR3 is made up of 15 amino acids. The CDR3 DNA sequence: TGTGCCAGCAGTTTCTTAAACAGGGGAGGCACTGAAGCTTTCTTT. Protein: CASSFLNRGGTEAFF.

The chain's CDR3 is CASSQAEGSGYTF. DNA for the CDR3: TGCGCCAGCAGCCAAGCTGAGGGCTCTGGCTACACCTTC. The chain uses TRBV4-1 and TRBJ1-2; D not certain. CDR3 length: 13 residues. Germline V gene sequence: CDR1 MGHRA, CDR2 YSYEKL. The V end was cut by 1 base, the J end by 7 bases, with 10 bases between.

The V call is TRBV19, the J call TRBJ2-7, with D unclear. CDR1 and CDR2 (germline): LNHDA, SQIVND (reference sequence). CDR3 size: 12 residues. Trimming shortened V by 6 bases and J by 2 bases, and 8 bases separated the two germline ends. CDR3 sequence reads: CASSDDTYEQYF. As DNA, the CDR3 is TGTGCCAGTAGCGACGACACCTACGAGCAGTACTTC.

CDR3 sequence: CAWSLDTAYGYTF. As DNA, the CDR3 is TGTGCCTGGAGCCTGGACACGGCCTATGGCTACACCTTC. The V call is TRBV30, the J call TRBJ1-2; tentatively, D is TRBD1 (5 bases). The CDR3 covers 13 residues. The ends were cut back, 3 bases at V and 4 bases at J, with 12 bases in the middle. Germline V gene lookup returns CDR1 GTSNPN and CDR2 SVGIG (reference sequence).

This clonotype has just a few counts. J is TRBJ1-1 and V is TRBV18; 9 bases align to TRBD1. The CDR3 spans 15 residues. Germline V gene sequence: CDR1 KGHSH, CDR2 LQKENI. Trimming removed 6 bases from V and 1 base from J; junction bases left unmatched: 6. The CDR3 bases are TGTGCCAGCTCTCAACAGGGGGCAGGGAACACTGAAGCTTTCTTT. Its protein is CASSQQGAGNTEAFF.

The J gene is TRBJ1-2, the V gene TRBV5-1, with D possibly TRBD1 on 6 matching bases. The V gene's germline CDR1 is SGHRS and CDR2 YFSETQ. Trimming removed 1 base at V and 2 bases at J, with 12 bases between. This CDR3 region has 15 residues. As DNA, the CDR3 is TGCGCCAGCAGCTTGTCGGGGGGCGAGAACTATGGCTACACCTTC. Its protein product is CASSLSGGENYGYTF.

V gene TRBV24-1 combines with J gene TRBJ1-5; D possibly corresponds to TRBD1 (5 bases). Trimming stripped 4 bases from V and 3 bases from J, with 18 bases between. The CDR3 length is 17 residues. Looked up from germline, CDR1 is KGHDR and CDR2 is SFDVKD. CDR3 residues: CATSDRSARDPNQPQHF. The CDR3 region has the DNA TGTGCCACCAGTGACCGATCGGCCAGGGACCCCAATCAGCCCCAGCATTTT.

At least ten counts were recorded for this clonotype. This chain joins TRBV6-5 and TRBJ1-1, with TRBD1 identical over 7 bases. Germline V CDR1 and CDR2: MNHEY, SVGAGI. V shed 3 bases and J 10 bases; nucleotides not matched to a gene: 11. The CDR3 has 14 residues. This CDR3 is CASSYEGGAGVAFF. The CDR3 DNA reads as TGTGCCAGCAGTTATGAAGGGGGCGCAGGTGTAGCTTTCTTT.